The source of this TCR beta chain is a study of cytomegalovirus exposure and HLA in healthy donors. Overall study findings and caveats: A later analysis showed TCR association rates differing by HLA locus, peaking at DRB1 and lowest at HLA-C. As was reported, the classifier diagnosed cytomegalovirus status with high specificity and sensitivity.

Points on this clone: No antigen is known for it.

60 Vbeta and 13 Jbeta primers were used in PCR. TCRdb keeps only in-frame clones here, not all; method: immunoSEQ multiplex PCR. The sample table includes 130,000 to 150,000 clones. The V gene's germline CDR1 is MNHNY and CDR2 SVGAGI (reference sequence). The CDR3 contains 13 residues. Germline trimming cut 9 bases from V and 5 bases from J; bases unmatched to any gene: 7. This receptor was identified in a man between 40 and 49 years old in good health and CMV-seronegative. Sequencing was done on a sample of PBMCs. This sequence joins TRBV6-6 and TRBJ2-3; 8 bases are a match to TRBD1. The chain's CDR3 is CASSGQEEDTQYF. Written as DNA, the CDR3 is TGTGCCAGTTCGGGACAGGAAGAAGATACGCAGTATTTT.